Sequencing of this TCR beta chain was carried out in a study of blood T cells in healthy people across ages. Every sample had a minimum of 6.5 million PBMCs isolated. Turning to this clonotype: What it recognizes is unknown.

Study observations and caveats: It was found that TCR beta diversity correlated strongly with the percentage of naive T cells. Expanded clonotype changes were possibly confounded by unknown donor CMV status.

PCR was performed a second time for about 7 to 11 cycles using a sample-barcoded 5' primer and a J-beta primer mix. Researchers report that a template-switch adaptor with 12 random nucleotides tagged each cDNA molecule. TCRdb recomputed calls from the 5' RACE reads with MiXCR, one row per CDR3 protein. Of about 830,000 distinct CDR3 sequences in the sample, 62% are singletons; the top ten hold approximately 30%. This CDR3 is built from 14 residues. Per germline, CDR1 DFQATT and CDR2 SNEGSKA (reference sequence). Trimming cost V 1 base and J 1 base; bases outside gene matches: 1. This TCR was sampled from a man between 25 and 39 years old in good health. Sequencing input: blood. The chain couples TRBV20-1 to TRBJ1-5; the match to TRBD1 covers 7 bases. CDR3 region: CSARAGQSNQPQHF. DNA for the CDR3: TGCAGTGCTAGAGCGGGACAGAGCAATCAGCCCCAGCATTTT.